Below, 13 T cell receptor beta chains from the same sample are listed, as sequenced in a study of blood T cells in healthy people across ages. The use of a sample-barcoded 5' primer and a J-beta primer mix characterized a second PCR of about 7 to 12 cycles. MiXCR, applied by TCRdb to the 5' RACE reads, yields one record per CDR3 protein. This sample has around 1,500,000 distinct CDR3 sequences, with 28% found just once. Sample: blood. Receptor source: a woman aged 25 to 39 in good health.

This clonotype was detected only a few times. J is TRBJ2-5 and V is TRBV20-1; TRBD1 matches 8 bases. The V gene end was trimmed by 4 bases and the J gene end by 5 bases; junction bases not matched to a gene: 6. The CDR3 runs 13 residues. Germline V gene lookup returns CDR1 DFQATT and CDR2 SNEGSKA (reference sequence). CDR3 nucleotide sequence: TGCAGTGCTAAGGCAGGGGGCGGGGAGACCCAGTACTTC. It yields the protein CSAKAGGGETQYF.

This clonotype came up a few times. J is TRBJ1-1 and V is TRBV11-2; maybe TRBD1 (5 bases). CDR1 is SGHAT, CDR2 FQNNGV, per germline. The CDR3 is 15 amino acids. V was pared by 2 bases and J by 0 bases, with 10 bases between. The CDR3 sequence is CASSLRQGLNTEAFF. The CDR3 DNA is TGTGCCAGCAGCTTACGTCAGGGACTGAACACTGAAGCTTTCTTT.

This clonotype was observed a handful of times. The genes are TRBV20-1 and TRBJ1-6; D is unclear. The length of the CDR3 is 12 residues. V gave up 0 bases and J gave up 10 bases, with 7 bases separating them. CDR1 is DFQATT, CDR2 SNEGSKA, per germline (reference sequence). The CDR3 bases are TGCAGTGCTAGAGATACGGGGTCACCCCTCCACTTT. Translated, it gives CSARDTGSPLHF.

This clonotype was seen just once. The V gene is TRBV20-1, the J gene TRBJ2-7, with TRBD2 as a possible D gene (6 bases). CDR1 and CDR2 from the germline V gene are DFQATT and SNEGSKA (reference sequence). Trimming stripped 3 bases from V and 2 bases from J, with 14 bases between. The CDR3 totals 14 residues. This chain's CDR3 is CSASGSRGAYEQYF. DNA of the CDR3: TGCAGTGCTAGCGGGAGTAGGGGTGCCTACGAGCAGTACTTC.

This chain uses TRBV7-9 with TRBJ2-7; 14 bases match TRBD2. From germline, CDR1 is SEHNR and CDR2 FQNEAQ (reference sequence). Trimming took 5 bases from V and 4 from J; bases not matched to a gene: 7. CDR3 length: 16 residues. The DNA for the CDR3 is TGTGCCAGCAGCAAATCAGGACTAGCGGGGGGTTACGAGCAGTACTTC. This gives the protein CASSKSGLAGGYEQYF.

Written as DNA, the CDR3 is TGTGCCAGCAGCTTACTCTCACTAGCCCAAGAGACCCAGTACTTC. Protein sequence: CASSLLSLAQETQYF. V usage is TRBV7-9 and J usage is TRBJ2-5, with D possibly TRBD2 on 6 matching bases. CDR1 SEHNR and CDR2 FQNEAQ come from the germline V gene (reference sequence). The germline V and J ends were trimmed by 2 bases and 1 base, with 11 bases remaining between them. CDR3 length: 15 residues.

V usage is TRBV20-1 and J usage is TRBJ2-3, with 9 nucleotides matching TRBD1. CDR1 and CDR2 (germline): DFQATT, SNEGSKA (reference sequence). V dropped 3 bases and J dropped 8; count of bases not matched to a gene: 12. The CDR3 is 15 amino acids. CDR3 sequence reads: CSASETGGTAGTQYF. The CDR3 DNA reads TGCAGTGCTAGCGAGACAGGGGGGACAGCAGGTACGCAGTATTTT.

This clonotype was picked up a small number of times. The chain carries TRBV7-9 and TRBJ2-1; 9 positions match TRBD2. V trimming: 7 bases; J trimming: 10 bases; junction bases outside the gene matches: 8. CDR3 length equals 13 residues. The germline V gene encodes CDR1 SEHNR and CDR2 FQNEAQ (reference sequence). The CDR3 sequence is CASTRGGAGEQFF. The CDR3 nucleotides read TGTGCCAGCACCCGCGGGGGGGCAGGGGAGCAGTTCTTC.

This clonotype was counted only a few times. The CDR3 region has the DNA TGTGCCAGCAGCCCCCCCCACACAGATACGCAGTATTTT. It specifies CASSPPHTDTQYF. This chain links TRBV7-9 with TRBJ2-3; D is unclear. Trimming removed 5 bases at V and 2 bases at J, with 8 bases between. Germline V lookup: CDR1 SEHNR, CDR2 FQNEAQ (reference sequence). The CDR3 is 13 residues long.

Comments on this clonotype: A much larger clone lies one base from this, so it may be a read error. Because it lacks the conserved phenylalanine or tryptophan at the end, this CDR3 is likely a read error. V gene TRBV20-1 combines with J gene TRBJ2-1; 16 nucleotides agree with TRBD2. The CDR3 length is 15 residues. Germline V lookup: CDR1 DFQATT, CDR2 SNEGSKA (reference sequence). Losses at the gene ends were 2 bases for V and 9 bases for J; bases not matched to a gene: 4. The CDR3 DNA reads TGCAGTGCTAGATCGGGACTAGCGGGAGGGAGTGAGCAGTTCTTG. Translating it yields CSARSGLAGGSEQFL.

About this clonotype: A much bigger clone sits one base away, suggesting this may be a read error. CDR3 nucleotides: TGCAGTGCTGGACCCGATTGGCTCGAGCAGTACTTC. This translates into CSAGPDWLEQYF. The gene calls are TRBV20-1 and TRBJ2-4; D is unresolved. The end of the DNA aligns better with TRBJ2-7, so the J call may be wrong. From germline, CDR1 is DFQATT and CDR2 SNEGSKA (reference sequence). The CDR3 is 12 amino acids.

A note on this clonotype: This likely comes from a read error, as the CDR3 has no conserved phenylalanine or tryptophan at its end. The chain employs TRBV7-3 and TRBJ2-3; the D is unclear. Germline CDR1 is SGHTA and CDR2 is FQGTGA. This CDR3 comprises 14 residues. Trimming took 5 bases from V and 2 from J, leaving 11 bases between them. CDR3 loop: CASSQGGFTDTQYL. CDR3 DNA sequence: TGTGCCAGCAGCCAAGGCGGATTCACAGATACGCAGTATCTT.

The chain couples TRBV5-1 to TRBJ2-1; 8 positions match TRBD2. Germline CDR1 SGHRS, CDR2 YFSETQ. The CDR3 spans 14 residues. Germline trimming cut 1 base from V and 5 bases from J; bases unmatched to any gene: 2. CDR3 bases: TGCGCCAGCAGCTTGAACGGGAGGGACAATGAGCAGTTCTTC. Encoded protein: CASSLNGRDNEQFF. Looking up the rest from reference TRBV5-1 and TRBJ2-1 gives the full variable domain: KAGVTQTPRYLIKTRGQQVTLSCSPISGHRSVSWYQQTPGQGLQFLFEYFSETQRNKGNFPGRFSGRQFSNSRSEMNVSTLELGDSALYLCASSLNGRDNEQFFGPGTRLTVL.